The next 7 T cell receptor beta chains were all read from a single sample in a study of blood T cell repertoires in COVID-19. Clones were sequenced by immunoSEQ multiplex PCR, and TCRdb holds only the in-frame ones, with some missing. Seen here are about 150,000 clones, approximately 79% observed once, and the top ten hold more than 5.5%. The specimen sequenced was PBMCs or T cells enriched from blood (not recorded which). The receptors come from a man aged 45-65 years who had recovered from COVID-19.

V is TRBV11-3 and J is TRBJ2-1; 7 bases line up with TRBD2. The germline V gene has CDR1 SGHNT and CDR2 YENEEA. The CDR3 spans 17 residues. The V gene end was trimmed by 5 bases and the J gene end by 6 bases; junction bases not matched to a gene: 16. The CDR3 bases are TGTGCCAGCAGCCTAGGAAGATCGGGGGGTACCCGCAATGAGCAGTTCTTC. Translating it yields CASSLGRSGGTRNEQFF.

V usage is TRBV18 and J usage is TRBJ1-4, with TRBD1 identical over 8 bases. Unmatched junction bases numbered 6, after V lost 5 bases and J lost 4 bases. Germline CDR1 is KGHSH and CDR2 is LQKENI. The CDR3 is 15 residues long. The CDR3 DNA reads as TGTGCCAGCTCAACCACGACAGGGGTTAATGAAAAACTGTTTTTT. Protein: CASSTTTGVNEKLFF.

V is TRBV12-5 and J is TRBJ1-5, with D possibly being TRBD1 (6 bases). The V end lost 4 bases, the J end lost 5 bases, and 9 bases lay between the germline ends. From germline, CDR1 is LGHNT and CDR2 FRNRAP. This CDR3 comprises 13 residues. The CDR3 loop reads CASGSGVDQPQHF. DNA for the CDR3: TGTGCTAGTGGTTCAGGGGTTGATCAGCCCCAGCATTTT.

The rearrangement joins TRBV19 to TRBJ1-6; 10 nucleotides match TRBD1. The J segment lost 9 bases and the V segment lost 7 bases, leaving 6 bases of the junction unmatched. The germline gives CDR1 LNHDA, CDR2 SQIVND (reference sequence). The CDR3 sequence is 14 residues long. CDR3 amino acids: CASIGQGEGSPLHF. DNA for the CDR3: TGTGCCAGTATAGGACAGGGGGAAGGTTCACCCCTCCACTTT. The entire variable domain, with the rest obtained from reference TRBV19 and TRBJ1-6, is as follows: DGGITQSPKYLFRKEGQNVTLSCEQNLNHDAMYWYRQDPGQGLRLIYYSQIVNDFQKGDIAEGYSVSREKKESFPLTVTSAQKNPTAFYLCASIGQGEGSPLHFGNGTRLTVT.

The V and J genes are TRBV7-9 and TRBJ2-1; D might be TRBD2 (5 bases). V gave up 4 bases and J gave up 2 bases, with 21 bases separating them. Germline V gene sequence: CDR1 SEHNR, CDR2 FQNEAQ (reference sequence). CDR3 length equals 18 residues. CDR3 bases: TGTGCCAGCAGCTCTCACAGAATATTAATCGGGACCTACAATGAGCAGTTCTTC. This gives the protein CASSSHRILIGTYNEQFF.

This sequence joins TRBV11-1 and TRBJ1-1; maybe TRBD1 (6 bases). The ends were cut back, 8 bases at V and 1 base at J, with 8 bases in the middle. Germline CDR1 SGHAT, CDR2 FQDESV (reference sequence). The CDR3 is 12 residues long. CDR3 protein: CASGGQNTEAFF. Written as DNA, the CDR3 is TGTGCCAGCGGGGGACAGAACACTGAAGCTTTCTTT. Full variable domain (rest looked up from reference TRBV11-1 and TRBJ1-1): EAEVAQSPRYKITEKSQAVAFWCDPISGHATLYWYRQILGQGPELLVQFQDESVVDDSQLPKDRFSAERLKGVDSTLKIQPAELGDSAMYLCASGGQNTEAFFGQGTRLTVV.

The chain joins TRBV20-1 to TRBJ1-2; D is possibly TRBD1 (5 bases). Trimming took off 3 bases at V and 1 base at J, with 6 bases between the two ends. Germline V lookup: CDR1 DFQATT, CDR2 SNEGSKA (reference sequence). The CDR3 covers 12 residues. The CDR3 coding sequence is TGCAGTGCTAGTGGACATAACTATGGCTACACCTTC. Amino acids: CSASGHNYGYTF.